Given below is one T cell receptor (beta chain) in context. This entry comes from a study of early T cells in non-severe SARS-CoV-2 infection. The library protocol tagged individual cDNA molecules with unique molecular identifiers. TCRdb analysed the 5' RACE reads with MiXCR anew, one entry per CDR3 protein. The sample holds about 64,000 distinct CDR3 sequences, 20% to 25% seen once. The V gene's germline CDR1 is SEHNR and CDR2 FQNEAQ (reference sequence). The V segment lost 5 bases and the J segment 2 bases; nucleotides outside the gene matches: 4. This CDR3 is built from 14 residues. The source of this sequence is an adult who was a healthcare worker with PCR-confirmed SARS-CoV-2 infection or an uninfected control (not recorded which). The V and J genes are TRBV7-9 and TRBJ1-2; TRBD1 matches at 8 bases. This specimen was whole blood, taken at baseline. The CDR3 region is CASSQGQANYGYTF. CDR3 DNA sequence: TGTGCCAGCAGCCAGGGACAGGCAAACTATGGCTACACCTTC.